The 32 T cell receptor beta chains reported below all come from one sample, sequenced in a study of T-cell memory formation after mild COVID-19. Using its own MiXCR run on the 5' RACE reads, TCRdb lists one record per CDR3 protein. The sample consists of around 370,000 distinct CDR3 sequences, around 21% of them appearing once. The sample was PBMCs or a T cell subset sorted from them (not recorded which). The receptors originated from an adult woman who had mild COVID-19 (a few samples of this study predate the infection). Cell type and time point are not known.

In this sample, this clonotype turned up a few times. The rearrangement links TRBV7-7 to TRBJ2-2; TRBD2 might be the D (5 bases). Per the germline V gene, CDR1 is SSHAT and CDR2 is FNYEAQ (reference sequence). Trimming pared 5 bases from V and 3 bases from J, leaving 13 bases between. The CDR3 covers 15 residues. CDR3 sequence (DNA): TGTGCCAGCAGCCAACTAACTAGAGACACCGGGGAGCTGTTTTTT. Residues: CASSQLTRDTGELFF.

The CDR3: CASSSRRSGGYPDTQYF. Written as DNA, the CDR3 is TGTGCCAGCAGCTCTCGTCGGAGCGGGGGATACCCAGATACGCAGTATTTT. The chain couples TRBV6-1 to TRBJ2-3, with 8 bases lining up with TRBD2. Unmatched junction bases numbered 15, after V lost 6 bases and J lost 4 bases. Germline CDR1 and CDR2: MNHNS and SASEGT. The CDR3 length is 17 residues.

The rearrangement uses TRBV11-2 and TRBJ2-1, with TRBD2 matching over 7 bases. Germline CDR1 and CDR2: SGHAT and FQNNGV. The CDR3 totals 15 residues. V lost 5 bases to trimming and J lost 7 bases; unmatched junction nucleotides: 11. CDR3 nucleotide sequence: TGTGCCAGCAGCACCACGGGTTCCGGGGGGAATGAGCAGTTCTTC. This codes for CASSTTGSGGNEQFF.

This clonotype was counted only a few times. The chain combines TRBV11-1 with TRBJ2-7; D uncertain. The germline CDR1 and CDR2 sequences are SGHAT and FQDESV (reference sequence). Trimming pared 2 bases from V and 2 bases from J, leaving 7 bases between. CDR3 length: 13 amino acids. The CDR3 nucleotides are TGTGCCAGCAGCTTATCAGATACCTACGAGCAGTACTTC. Residues: CASSLSDTYEQYF.

The V gene is TRBV7-2, the J gene TRBJ2-3; 9 nucleotides match TRBD1. Germline CDR1 reads SGHTA; CDR2 reads FQGNSA. J gave up 5 bases and V 5 bases, and 8 bases lay outside the gene matches. CDR3 size: 15 residues. DNA for the CDR3: TGTGCCAGCAGCCCACGGACAGGGGTCGGAGATACGCAGTATTTT. Translating it yields CASSPRTGVGDTQYF.

A single count supports this clonotype. The V and J genes are TRBV20-1 and TRBJ2-7, with D possibly being TRBD1 (5 bases). With 3 bases removed from V and 1 base from J, the gap between germline ends came to 7 bases. The CDR3 is 12 residues long. CDR1 and CDR2 (germline): DFQATT, SNEGSKA (reference sequence). The CDR3 loop is CSASKGSYEQYF. The CDR3, as DNA: TGCAGTGCTAGCAAGGGGTCCTACGAGCAGTACTTC.

The gene calls are TRBV9 and TRBJ1-1; D remains unclear. V dropped 0 bases and J dropped 0 bases, with 3 bases sitting between them. The length of the CDR3 is 13 residues. Germline CDR1 reads SGDLS; CDR2 reads YYNGEE. In DNA form, the CDR3 reads TGTGCCAGCAGCGTAGAACTGAACACTGAAGCTTTCTTT. It yields the protein CASSVELNTEAFF.

This clonotype was picked up a small number of times. The J gene is TRBJ2-7, the V gene TRBV29-1; the match to TRBD1 covers 9 bases. V gave up 7 bases and J gave up 6 bases; unmatched junction bases: 7. This CDR3 region has 12 residues. The germline gives CDR1 SQVTM, CDR2 ANQGSEA. DNA of the CDR3: TGCAGCGCATTTACAGGGGGCCTCGAGCAGTACTTC. This translates into CSAFTGGLEQYF.

This sequence joins TRBV7-9 and TRBJ2-4; D gene uncertain. CDR1 and CDR2 (germline): SEHNR, FQNEAQ (reference sequence). CDR3 length: 15 residues. The ends were cut back, 2 bases at V and 0 bases at J, with 8 bases in the middle. This CDR3 is CASSLSTIAKNIQYF. In DNA form, the CDR3 reads TGTGCCAGCAGCTTATCGACGATAGCCAAAAACATTCAGTACTTC.

This clonotype was detected many times. This chain uses TRBV7-3 with TRBJ1-6; D ambiguous. Germline V CDR1 and CDR2: SGHTA, FQGTGA. Trimming took 9 bases from V and 0 from J, leaving 24 bases between them. CDR3 length equals 19 residues. The CDR3 nucleotides are TGTGCCAGAAATGGGTGGAACAGCCACTCCAGCTCCTATAATTCACCCCTCCACTTT. This sequence encodes CARNGWNSHSSSYNSPLHF.

V is TRBV19 and J is TRBJ2-3; 7 bases align to TRBD2. This CDR3 is built from 15 residues. The V gene's germline CDR1 is LNHDA and CDR2 SQIVND (reference sequence). V was clipped by 3 bases and J by 4 bases; unmatched bases: 7. This CDR3 reads CASSMVSGRSDTQYF. DNA of the CDR3: TGTGCCAGTAGTATGGTCTCCGGGAGGTCAGATACGCAGTATTTT.

This clonotype was observed a few times. V usage is TRBV7-2 and J usage is TRBJ1-5; the match to TRBD1 covers 7 bases. Looked up from germline, CDR1 is SGHTA and CDR2 is FQGNSA. Unmatched junction bases numbered 5, after V lost 6 bases and J lost 0 bases. The length of the CDR3 is 15 residues. CDR3 sequence: CASSYRGYSNQPQHF. The CDR3 bases are TGTGCCAGCAGTTACAGGGGATATAGCAATCAGCCCCAGCATTTT.

The chain combines TRBV20-1 with TRBJ1-5, with 9 nucleotides matching TRBD1. This CDR3 has 14 residues. Germline CDR1 is DFQATT and CDR2 is SNEGSKA (reference sequence). Trimming at V came to 2 bases and at J to 6 bases, leaving 5 bases not matched to a gene. The DNA for the CDR3 is TGCAGTGCTAGACCGGGACAGGGATCTCAGCCCCAGCATTTT. This encodes CSARPGQGSQPQHF.

Here the CDR3 DNA reads TGCGCCAGCAGCCGAAATAGCGGGGTCGGGGAGACCCAGTACTTC. The encoded protein is CASSRNSGVGETQYF. The chain has TRBV5-1 and TRBJ2-5, with TRBD2 identical over 8 bases. Trimming removed 4 bases from V and 5 bases from J; junction bases left unmatched: 10. Germline V lookup: CDR1 SGHRS, CDR2 YFSETQ. The CDR3 contains 15 residues.

This clonotype was observed a handful of times. This chain links TRBV12-3 or TRBV12-4 with TRBJ2-2; D remains unclear. Trimming took 6 bases from V and 1 from J, leaving 9 bases between them. The CDR3 length is 14 residues. DNA of the CDR3: TGTGCCAGCAGCCGACAAGAGAACACCGGGGAGCTGTTTTTT. Its translation: CASSRQENTGELFF.

This clonotype was observed a handful of times. This chain uses TRBV12-3 or TRBV12-4 with TRBJ2-5; perhaps TRBD1 as D (6 bases). The CDR3 sequence is 15 residues long. V was clipped by 5 bases and J by 5 bases, with 18 bases between them. The DNA for the CDR3 is TGTGCCAGCAGTAGCTCAGGGGTCTTCCGGGAGACCCAGTACTTC. This sequence encodes CASSSSGVFRETQYF.

The V call is TRBV2, the J call TRBJ1-2; tentatively, D is TRBD1 (6 bases). Trimming left V 4 bases short and J 5 bases short, with 17 bases between. The V gene's germline CDR1 is SNHLY and CDR2 FYNNEI. CDR3 length: 15 residues. CDR3 in DNA: TGTGCCAGCAGTGGCGGACAGTCCGGCCTTTATGGCTACACCTTC. It encodes CASSGGQSGLYGYTF.

This clonotype was observed many times. This chain joins TRBV24-1 and TRBJ2-1; D remains unclear. The CDR3 runs to 12 residues. Deletions cut 0 bases from V and 11 bases from J, with 7 bases between. Looked up from germline, CDR1 is KGHDR and CDR2 is SFDVKD. The CDR3 DNA sequence: TGTGCCACCAGTGATTTGCCCGGAAAGCAGTTCTTC. Its translation: CATSDLPGKQFF.

Only a few counts were recorded for this clonotype. Written as DNA, the CDR3 is TGCGCCAGCAGCTTGGCACAGCCGAACACCGGGGAGCTGTTTTTT. Its protein is CASSLAQPNTGELFF. The chain recombines TRBV5-1 with TRBJ2-2; D not certain. The CDR3 covers 15 residues. V dropped 0 bases and J dropped 0 bases, with 6 bases sitting between them. Germline lookup yields CDR1 SGHRS and CDR2 YFSETQ.

This clonotype was seen repeatedly, ten times or more. V gene TRBV5-6 combines with J gene TRBJ2-5, with no clear D. This CDR3 contains 15 residues. The germline V gene has CDR1 SGHDT and CDR2 YYEEEE. The V end lost 0 bases, the J end lost 5 bases, and 14 bases lay between the germline ends. CDR3 DNA sequence: TGTGCCAGCAGCTTGGTGGCCGCCGGACGGGAGACCCAGTACTTC. Translation: CASSLVAAGRETQYF.

This clonotype was counted a few times. The gene calls are TRBV7-9 and TRBJ1-4, with 12 bases fitting TRBD1. The germline V gene encodes CDR1 SEHNR and CDR2 FQNEAQ (reference sequence). The J segment lost 8 bases and the V segment lost 3 bases, leaving 4 bases of the junction unmatched. The CDR3 extends over 15 amino acids. CDR3 sequence reads: CASSLKGTGGEKLFF. The CDR3 coding sequence is TGTGCCAGCAGCTTGAAGGGGACAGGGGGCGAAAAACTGTTTTTT.

The sample holds a few counts of this clonotype. CDR3: CASSLAGQASTEAFF. CDR3 nucleotide sequence: TGCGCCAGCAGCCTCGCGGGACAGGCGAGCACTGAAGCTTTCTTT. The V gene is TRBV5-1, the J gene TRBJ1-1, with 8 positions matching TRBD1. The CDR3 spans 15 residues. Germline assignment: CDR1 SGHRS and CDR2 YFSETQ. Unmatched junction bases numbered 9, after V lost 4 bases and J lost 4 bases.

In its sample, this clonotype was seen a few times. The V and J genes are TRBV27 and TRBJ2-7, with D tentatively TRBD1 (7 bases). Germline-derived CDR1 and CDR2 are MNHEY and SMNVEV (reference sequence). Trimming shortened V by 6 bases and J by 7 bases, and 13 bases separated the two germline ends. CDR3 length equals 12 residues. CDR3 in DNA: TGTGCCAGCAGGACAGGGAGGAGTGAGCAGTACTTC. Translation: CASRTGRSEQYF.

The chain has TRBV9 and TRBJ2-2; D might be TRBD2 (6 bases). The CDR3 totals 17 residues. The germline CDR1 and CDR2 sequences are SGDLS and YYNGEE. Trimming stripped 0 bases from V and 1 base from J, with 13 bases between. CDR3 loop: CASSVEGGHWNTGELFF. The CDR3 DNA reads TGTGCCAGCAGCGTAGAGGGAGGACACTGGAACACCGGGGAGCTGTTTTTT.

The V gene is TRBV12-3 or TRBV12-4, the J gene TRBJ1-1, with 9 bases matching TRBD1. CDR3 size: 15 residues. Trimming took 4 bases from V and 3 from J; bases not matched to a gene: 6. The CDR3 nucleotides read TGTGCCAGCAGTTATTGGGACAGGGCGGACACTGAAGCTTTCTTT. Translating gives CASSYWDRADTEAFF.

The sample holds many counts of this clonotype. The chain joins TRBV7-9 to TRBJ2-1, with 7 bases matching TRBD2. Germline V CDR1 and CDR2: SEHNR, FQNEAQ (reference sequence). Germline trimming cut 1 base from V and 2 bases from J; bases unmatched to any gene: 2. The CDR3 extends over 15 amino acids. CDR3 in DNA: TGTGCCAGCAGCTTAGGGGGACTAACCTACAATGAGCAGTTCTTC. It is translated as CASSLGGLTYNEQFF.

This clonotype turned up a few times. The chain has TRBV5-1 and TRBJ2-5; D gene ambiguous. Germline V gene lookup returns CDR1 SGHRS and CDR2 YFSETQ. The CDR3 runs 12 residues. V shed 5 bases and J shed 5 bases, with 10 bases lying between them. CDR3 residues: CASSVMGETQYF. The CDR3 coding sequence is TGCGCCAGCAGTGTGATGGGGGAGACCCAGTACTTC.

The V gene is TRBV12-3 or TRBV12-4, the J gene TRBJ1-2; a possible D gene is TRBD1 (6 bases). Trimming took off 2 bases at V and 6 bases at J, with 10 bases between the two ends. The CDR3 extends over 13 amino acids. DNA of the CDR3: TGTGCCAGCAGTTTATTTCAGGGGCATGGCTACACCTTC. Its protein product is CASSLFQGHGYTF.

Remarks on this clonotype: A clone one base away is much larger, so this may be a read error. V is TRBV5-4 and J is TRBJ2-1, with 7 nucleotides matching TRBD1. The CDR3 has 13 residues. In germline, CDR1 is SGHNT, CDR2 YYREEE (reference sequence). J gave up 5 bases and V 3 bases, and 2 bases lay outside the gene matches. The CDR3 region has the DNA TGTGCCAGCAGCTCGACAGGGAACAATGAGCAGTTCTTC. Its protein product is CASSSTGNNEQFF.

CDR3 amino acids: CAISGTGGNTEAFF. The CDR3 coding sequence is TGTGCCATCAGTGGGACAGGGGGGAACACTGAAGCTTTCTTT. This chain connects TRBV10-3 to TRBJ1-1, with 10 bases aligning to TRBD1. CDR1 and CDR2 (germline): ENHRY, SYGVKD. The CDR3 contains 14 residues. Trimming at V came to 4 bases and at J to 1 base, leaving 0 bases not matched to a gene.

The chain uses TRBV5-1 and TRBJ2-7, with a weak D call TRBD1 (5 bases). The CDR3 spans 14 residues. Per germline, CDR1 SGHRS and CDR2 YFSETQ. V was clipped by 0 bases and J by 2 bases, with 9 bases between them. CDR3 residues: CASSLVGRAYEQYF. The CDR3, as DNA: TGCGCCAGCAGCTTGGTGGGCAGGGCCTACGAGCAGTACTTC.

This clonotype was counted many times. The V gene is TRBV12-3 or TRBV12-4, the J gene TRBJ1-4; TRBD1 is a possible D gene (6 bases). V lost 4 bases and J 7 bases, leaving 13 bases between the germline ends. The CDR3 totals 14 residues. The CDR3 loop is CASSSDRWREKLFF. Written as DNA, the CDR3 is TGTGCCAGCAGTTCCGACAGGTGGCGTGAAAAACTGTTTTTT.